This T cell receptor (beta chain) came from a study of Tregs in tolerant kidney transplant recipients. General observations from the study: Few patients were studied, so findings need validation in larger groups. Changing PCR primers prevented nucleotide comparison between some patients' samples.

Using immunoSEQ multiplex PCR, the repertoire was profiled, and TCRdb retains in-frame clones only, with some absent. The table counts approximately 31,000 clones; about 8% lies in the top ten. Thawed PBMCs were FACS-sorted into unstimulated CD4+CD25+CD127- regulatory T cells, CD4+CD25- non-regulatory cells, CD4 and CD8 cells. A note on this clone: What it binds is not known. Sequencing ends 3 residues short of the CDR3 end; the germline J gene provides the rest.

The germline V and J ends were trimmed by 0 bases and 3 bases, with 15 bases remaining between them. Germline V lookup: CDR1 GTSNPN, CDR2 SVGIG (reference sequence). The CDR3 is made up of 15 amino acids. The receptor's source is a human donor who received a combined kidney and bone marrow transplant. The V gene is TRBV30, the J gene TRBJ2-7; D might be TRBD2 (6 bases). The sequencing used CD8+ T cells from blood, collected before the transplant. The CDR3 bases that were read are TGTGCCTGGAGTGTAGGAGCGGGTGTTCTCTACGAG. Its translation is CAWSVGAGVLYE. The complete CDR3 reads CAWSVGAGVLYEQYF.